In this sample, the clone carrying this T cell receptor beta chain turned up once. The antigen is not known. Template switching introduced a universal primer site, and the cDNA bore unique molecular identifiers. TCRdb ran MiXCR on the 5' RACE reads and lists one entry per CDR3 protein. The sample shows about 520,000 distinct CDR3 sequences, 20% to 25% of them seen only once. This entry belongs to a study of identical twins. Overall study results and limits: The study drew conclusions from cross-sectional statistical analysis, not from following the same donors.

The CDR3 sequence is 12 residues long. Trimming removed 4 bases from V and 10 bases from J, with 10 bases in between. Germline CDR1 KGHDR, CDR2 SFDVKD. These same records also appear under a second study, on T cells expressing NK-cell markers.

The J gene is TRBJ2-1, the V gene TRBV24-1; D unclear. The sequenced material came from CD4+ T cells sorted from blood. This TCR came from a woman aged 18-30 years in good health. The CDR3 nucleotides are TGTGCCACCAGTGAATCGTACGGAGAGCAGTTCTTC. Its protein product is CATSESYGEQFF.